Listed here are 24 T cell receptor beta chains from one sample, sequenced in a study of blood T cells in healthy people across ages. A second PCR, run for about 7 to 11 cycles, used a sample-barcoded 5' primer plus a J-beta primer mix. TCRdb called the 5' RACE reads again in MiXCR, with one record for every CDR3 protein. The table has hundreds of thousands of distinct CDR3 sequences, roughly 58% seen once. Sequenced sample: blood. Receptor source: a man aged 55 to 70 in good health.

This chain joins TRBV20-1 and TRBJ2-7; no clear D. The CDR3 runs to 12 residues. Germline V lookup: CDR1 DFQATT, CDR2 SNEGSKA (reference sequence). Trimming took 6 bases from V and 3 from J, leaving 12 bases between them. CDR3 loop: CSAQTSRYEQYF. In DNA, the CDR3 is TGCAGTGCACAGACAAGCCGCTACGAGCAGTACTTC.

This sequence joins TRBV20-1 and TRBJ2-5; weak D call: TRBD1 (6 bases). Germline-derived CDR1 and CDR2 are DFQATT and SNEGSKA (reference sequence). The CDR3 has 13 amino acids. Trimming took off 0 bases at V and 5 bases at J, with 10 bases between the two ends. CDR3 region: CSARDRGLETQYF. In DNA form, the CDR3 reads TGCAGTGCTAGAGACAGGGGTTTGGAGACCCAGTACTTC.

The V and J genes are TRBV4-1 and TRBJ2-1, with 7 bases identical to TRBD2. The CDR3 extends over 14 amino acids. The junction had 4 bases not matched to a gene; V was cut back by 5 bases and J by 3 bases. Germline V gene lookup returns CDR1 MGHRA and CDR2 YSYEKL. The CDR3 DNA reads as TGCGCCAGCAGCAGGAGCGGGGACTACAATGAGCAGTTCTTC. Translated, it gives CASSRSGDYNEQFF.

The chain is built from TRBV27 and TRBJ2-3, with TRBD2 matching 7 bases. The junction had 8 bases not matched to a gene; V was cut back by 4 bases and J by 4 bases. Germline values: CDR1 MNHEY, CDR2 SMNVEV (reference sequence). The CDR3 loop spans 15 amino acids. CDR3 in DNA: TGTGCCAGCAGTTCTAGCGGCGTCGCCGCAGATACGCAGTATTTT. Translated, it gives CASSSSGVAADTQYF.

This chain links TRBV5-1 with TRBJ1-6; D ambiguous. The CDR3 extends over 16 amino acids. CDR1 and CDR2 (germline): SGHRS, YFSETQ. V lost 4 bases, J lost 10 bases, and 21 bases lay in between. The CDR3 protein is CASSPLGAILSSPLHF. In DNA, the CDR3 is TGCGCCAGCAGCCCGCTGGGAGCGATTCTCTCCTCACCCCTCCACTTT.

The count of this clonotype is one. This chain connects TRBV5-1 to TRBJ2-1; a possible D gene is TRBD2 (5 bases). The ends were cut back, 0 bases at V and 5 bases at J, with 12 bases in the middle. Germline V gene sequence: CDR1 SGHRS, CDR2 YFSETQ. The CDR3 runs to 15 residues. In nucleotides, the CDR3 is TGCGCCAGCAGCTTGGCTGCTAACGGGGACAATGAGCAGTTCTTC. The encoded protein is CASSLAANGDNEQFF.

DNA for the CDR3: TGTGCCAGCAGCTTAGTTACAGGGGTCGGCACTGAAGCTTTCTTT. Encoded protein: CASSLVTGVGTEAFF. The chain recombines TRBV7-2 with TRBJ1-1; 7 nucleotides align to TRBD1. The CDR3 sequence is 15 residues long. Germline-derived CDR1 and CDR2 are SGHTA and FQGNSA. Germline trimming cut 1 base from V and 4 bases from J; bases unmatched to any gene: 6.

This chain joins TRBV27 and TRBJ2-7; D might be TRBD2 (6 bases). The ends were cut back, 4 bases at V and 9 bases at J, with 19 bases in the middle. The germline V gene encodes CDR1 MNHEY and CDR2 SMNVEV (reference sequence). This CDR3 has 14 residues. CDR3: CASSSAGTGTWQYF. CDR3 in DNA: TGTGCCAGCAGTTCCGCCGGGACCGGGACTTGGCAGTACTTC.

This clonotype was observed a handful of times. J is TRBJ2-5 and V is TRBV6-1, with TRBD1 matching over 8 bases. The J segment lost 5 bases and the V segment lost 0 bases, leaving 11 bases of the junction unmatched. This CDR3 is built from 17 residues. Germline V gene data show CDR1 as MNHNS and CDR2 as SASEGT. The CDR3 here is CASSEALSRGLQETQYF. The CDR3 DNA reads TGTGCCAGCAGTGAAGCGCTTTCCAGGGGGCTTCAGGAGACCCAGTACTTC.

This clonotype appeared a few times. For the CDR3, the DNA is TGCAGCGTAACCGGGACCGAGACCCAGTACTTC. Residues: CSVTGTETQYF. The chain combines TRBV29-1 with TRBJ2-5; possibly TRBD1 or TRBD2 for D (5 bases each). The CDR3 spans 11 residues. Germline CDR1 is SQVTM and CDR2 is ANQGSEA. V was clipped by 6 bases and J by 5 bases, with 10 bases between them. The whole variable domain, filled in from reference TRBV29-1 and TRBJ2-5, reads SAVISQKPSRDICQRGTSLTIQCQVDSQVTMMFWYRQQPGQSLTLIATANQGSEATYESGFVIDKFPISRPNLTFSTLTVSNMSPEDSSIYLCSVTGTETQYFGPGTRLLVL.

This clonotype was detected only a few times. This rearrangement joins TRBV20-1 to TRBJ2-3; 7 bases match TRBD2. The germline CDR1 and CDR2 sequences are DFQATT and SNEGSKA (reference sequence). The CDR3 covers 16 residues. Trimming at V came to 5 bases and at J to 0 bases, leaving 11 bases not matched to a gene. CDR3 amino acids: CSARSPQLASTDTQYF. CDR3 nucleotide sequence: TGCAGTGCTCGCTCCCCTCAACTAGCGAGCACAGATACGCAGTATTTT.

J is TRBJ2-1 and V is TRBV20-1; D is uncertain. Germline values: CDR1 DFQATT, CDR2 SNEGSKA (reference sequence). The germline V and J ends were trimmed by 1 base and 7 bases, with 20 bases remaining between them. The length of the CDR3 is 16 residues. The CDR3 spells CSARVIGVPLGNEQFF. The CDR3 nucleotides are TGCAGTGCTAGAGTTATTGGGGTACCACTTGGGAATGAGCAGTTCTTC.

This chain joins TRBV6-5 and TRBJ2-4; D possibly corresponds to TRBD1 (6 bases). The germline gives CDR1 MNHEY, CDR2 SVGAGI. The CDR3 extends over 14 amino acids. The germline V and J ends were trimmed by 0 bases and 8 bases, with 11 bases remaining between them. The CDR3 is CASSYSQGRDIQYF. The CDR3 nucleotides read TGTGCCAGCAGTTACTCCCAGGGGCGCGACATTCAGTACTTC.

The V gene is TRBV9, the J gene TRBJ2-4; TRBD1 might be the D (6 bases). V was pared by 0 bases and J by 6 bases, with 13 bases between. This CDR3 has 15 amino acids. CDR1 is SGDLS and CDR2 is YYNGEE in the germline V gene. The CDR3 bases are TGTGCCAGCAGCGTAGCACAGGGAAGTCCAAACATTCAGTACTTC. Its protein is CASSVAQGSPNIQYF.

The chain combines TRBV4-2 with TRBJ2-7; 8 bases fit TRBD2. The CDR3 is 17 amino acids. From germline, CDR1 is LGHNA and CDR2 YNFKEQ. The V gene end was trimmed by 0 bases and the J gene end by 1 base; junction bases not matched to a gene: 8. CDR3: CASSQDQVSGVSYEQYF. In DNA form, the CDR3 reads TGTGCCAGCAGCCAAGATCAGGTTAGCGGGGTGTCCTACGAGCAGTACTTC.

The chain carries TRBV28 and TRBJ2-3; D ambiguous. This CDR3 is built from 14 residues. Trimming cost V 6 bases and J 8 bases, with 18 bases left between them. From germline, CDR1 is MDHEN and CDR2 SYDVKM. CDR3 in amino acids: CASSHDNLPGTQYF. The CDR3 bases are TGTGCCAGCAGCCACGACAACCTCCCCGGTACGCAGTATTTT.

This chain links TRBV20-1 with TRBJ2-1, with D unclear. V was trimmed by 4 bases and J by 3 bases, leaving 10 bases between them. Per the germline V gene, CDR1 is DFQATT and CDR2 is SNEGSKA (reference sequence). This CDR3 comprises 13 residues. The CDR3 DNA is TGCAGTGCTATAGGGCGACTCTACAATGAGCAGTTCTTC. Residues: CSAIGRLYNEQFF.

The V call is TRBV20-1, the J call TRBJ2-3; no clear D. The CDR3 contains 15 residues. The germline V and J ends were trimmed by 0 bases and 2 bases, with 12 bases remaining between them. Looked up from germline, CDR1 is DFQATT and CDR2 is SNEGSKA (reference sequence). The CDR3 nucleotides read TGCAGTGCTAGAGATAATAGCCTTGTCACAGATACGCAGTATTTT. The encoded protein is CSARDNSLVTDTQYF.

The chain links TRBV20-1 to TRBJ2-7; perhaps D is TRBD1 or TRBD2 (6 bases each). Germline loops: CDR1 DFQATT, CDR2 SNEGSKA (reference sequence). This CDR3 is 16 amino acids long. Trimming left V 0 bases short and J 6 bases short, with 21 bases between. CDR3 in amino acids: CSARDSRGASWGEQYF. In nucleotides, the CDR3 is TGCAGTGCTAGAGATTCTAGGGGGGCCTCCTGGGGCGAGCAGTACTTC.

This chain links TRBV29-1 with TRBJ2-1, with 9 bases fitting TRBD2. The ends lost 6 bases at V and 5 bases at J; junction bases unmatched: 11. This CDR3 has 15 residues. CDR1 and CDR2 (germline): SQVTM, ANQGSEA. CDR3 amino acids: CSVARSGGPNNEQFF. The CDR3 coding sequence is TGCAGCGTGGCAAGGAGCGGGGGGCCCAACAATGAGCAGTTCTTC.

The chain carries TRBV29-1 and TRBJ2-5; no clear D gene. Germline V gives CDR1 SQVTM, CDR2 ANQGSEA. This CDR3 has 13 amino acids. V lost 4 bases and J lost 2, with 11 bases in between. The CDR3 sequence: CSVAPTSQETQYF. For the CDR3, the DNA is TGCAGCGTTGCGCCTACCAGTCAAGAGACCCAGTACTTC.

This chain links TRBV28 with TRBJ2-5, with D possibly matching TRBD2 (5 bases). This CDR3 contains 15 residues. Looked up from germline, CDR1 is MDHEN and CDR2 is SYDVKM. V was clipped by 3 bases and J by 1 base, with 12 bases between them. CDR3 sequence: CASSFPSGIQETQYF. CDR3 DNA sequence: TGTGCCAGCAGTTTCCCTTCCGGGATCCAAGAGACCCAGTACTTC. The full variable domain, rest sourced from reference TRBV28 and TRBJ2-5, is DVKVTQSSRYLVKRTGEKVFLECVQDMDHENMFWYRQDPGLGLRLIYFSYDVKMKEKGDIPEGYSVSREKKERFSLILESASTNQTSMYLCASSFPSGIQETQYFGPGTRLLVL.

This clonotype was recorded only once. This chain uses TRBV20-1 with TRBJ1-2, with 12 nucleotides matching TRBD1. The CDR3 length is 19 residues. Per germline, CDR1 DFQATT and CDR2 SNEGSKA (reference sequence). J gave up 0 bases and V 0 bases, and 11 bases lay outside the gene matches. In DNA form, the CDR3 reads TGCAGTGCTAGAGAGGGGACAGGGGGCGGGTCGGCGGCTAACTATGGCTACACCTTC. Translating gives CSAREGTGGGSAANYGYTF.

The chain is built from TRBV4-1 and TRBJ2-7, with unresolved D. The germline V and J ends were trimmed by 2 bases and 1 base, with 6 bases remaining between them. Germline V gives CDR1 MGHRA, CDR2 YSYEKL. The CDR3 consists of 13 residues. As DNA, the CDR3 is TGCGCCAGCAGCCAATACGCATCCTACGAGCAGTACTTC. This translates into CASSQYASYEQYF.